This is a list of T cell receptor beta chains from one sample in a study of cytomegalovirus exposure and HLA in healthy donors. Clones were read by immunoSEQ multiplex PCR, and TCRdb kept only the in-frame ones, dropping some. The repertoire holds 50,000 or so clones, with 55% to 85% as singletons. The specimen sequenced was PBMCs. The source of these receptors is a man aged 35-49 years in good health and CMV-seropositive. CDR3s include the opening cysteine and the closing phenylalanine or tryptophan. D genes are given only for firm matches. The size field is filled for only some rows; it gives once, few, many or a size class.

>.|.|TRBV19|TRBJ1-5
CASTLIGPGDQPQHF
TGTGCCAGTACTTTAATAGGGCCGGGGGATCAGCCCCAGCATTTT
>TRBD1|.|TRBV19|TRBJ1-6
CASSMGQDYNSPLHF
TGTGCCAGTAGTATGGGACAGGATTATAATTCACCCCTCCACTTT
>.|.|TRBV2|TRBJ1-2
CASRWDIYGYTF
TGTGCCAGCCGTTGGGACATCTACGGCTACACCTTC
>.|.|TRBV7-8|TRBJ1-1
CASSLVSGGGNTEAFF
TGTGCCAGCAGCTTAGTTTCGGGGGGAGGGAACACTGAAGCTTTCTTT
>TRBD2|once|TRBV7-2|TRBJ2-7
CASSLRGLAGGSPYEQYF
TGTGCCAGCAGCTTACGGGGACTAGCGGGGGGGAGTCCCTACGAGCAGTACTTC
>TRBD1|few|TRBV5-6|TRBJ2-7
CASSPGPTGASEQYF
TGTGCCAGCAGCCCTGGTCCGACAGGGGCAAGCGAGCAGTACTTC
>TRBD2|.|TRBV4-2|TRBJ2-7
CASSQGGGDSYEQYF
TGTGCCAGCAGCCAAGGCGGGGGTGATTCCTACGAGCAGTACTTC
>.|.|TRBV2|TRBJ2-5
CASSEWARQGRETQYF
TGTGCCAGCAGTGAATGGGCCCGGCAGGGCCGCGAGACCCAGTACTTC
>.|.|TRBV5-4|TRBJ2-5
CASSLNLGRETQYF
TGTGCCAGCAGCCTTAATTTGGGCCGGGAGACCCAGTACTTC
>TRBD2|few|TRBV5-4|TRBJ2-3
CASSLAGGPSDTQYF
TGTGCCAGCAGCTTGGCGGGGGGGCCGTCAGATACGCAGTATTTT
>TRBD1|few|TRBV6-1|TRBJ1-1
CASSVGSQGAEAFF
TGTGCCAGCAGCGTAGGATCTCAGGGGGCTGAAGCTTTCTTT
>TRBD1|.|TRBV30|TRBJ2-2
CAWGRRTGDTGELFF
TGTGCCTGGGGTCGGAGGACAGGGGACACCGGGGAGCTGTTTTTT
>.|.|TRBV5-1|TRBJ2-3
CASSLVVEDTQYF
TGCGCCAGCAGCTTGGTTGTAGAAGATACGCAGTATTTT
>.|few|TRBV6-1|TRBJ2-1
CASSEDSQFEVYNEQFF
TGTGCCAGCAGTGAAGATAGTCAATTCGAGGTGTACAATGAGCAGTTCTTC
>TRBD2|.|TRBV6-5|TRBJ2-4
CASSYSSSGGNIQYF
TGTGCCAGCAGTTACTCATCTAGCGGGGGAAACATTCAGTACTTC
>.|many|TRBV21-1|TRBJ1-1
CASSRGTGSHTEAFF
TGTGCCAGCAGCAGAGGGACAGGGTCACACACTGAAGCTTTCTTT
>.|few|TRBV4-1|TRBJ2-3
CASSQALAEGERGYF
TGCGCCAGCAGCCAAGCTCTGGCAGAGGGGGAGAGGGGGTATTTT
>.|once|TRBV5-1|TRBJ2-2
CASSATSANTGELFF
TGCGCCAGCAGTGCCACTTCCGCGAACACCGGGGAGCTGTTTTTT
>.|.|TRBV7-2|TRBJ2-2
CASSLYLGPSTGELFF
TGTGCCAGCAGCCTCTACCTGGGGCCAAGCACCGGGGAGCTGTTTTTT
>.|few|TRBV5-6|TRBJ2-1
CASSFGAASWDNEQFF
TGTGCCAGCAGCTTTGGGGCGGCCTCATGGGACAATGAGCAGTTCTTC
>TRBD1|once|TRBV7-2|TRBJ1-1
CASSLGTGRHTEAFF
TGTGCCAGCAGCTTAGGGACAGGACGTCACACTGAAGCTTTCTTT
>.|.|TRBV5-6|TRBJ2-5
CASSLRETQYF
TGTGCCAGCAGCTTGCGGGAGACCCAGTACTTC
>.|.|TRBV30|TRBJ1-3
CAWSRGVVGNTIYF
TGTGCCTGGAGCAGGGGTGTAGTTGGAAACACCATATATTTT
>.|.|TRBV6-1|TRBJ2-5
CASSKRPYETQYF
TGTGCCTCAAGTAAGAGGCCTTACGAGACCCAGTACTTC
>.|once|TRBV27|TRBJ1-1
CASSPNQGTEAFF
TGTGCCAGCAGCCCGAACCAGGGCACTGAAGCTTTCTTT
>.|few|TRBV19|TRBJ1-1
CASRRVREAFF
TGTGCCAGTAGACGGGTCCGTGAAGCTTTCTTT
>.|.|TRBV5-1|TRBJ1-4
CASSLGQDNEKLFF
TGCGCCAGCAGCTTGGGACAGGATAATGAAAAACTGTTTTTT
>.|.|TRBV30|TRBJ2-1
CAWGSRGALDNEQFF
TGTGCCTGGGGGAGCCGGGGGGCGCTTGACAATGAGCAGTTCTTC
>.|.|TRBV6-1|TRBJ1-1
CASSEVSENEAFF
TGTGCCAGCAGTGAAGTGTCGGAGAACGAAGCTTTCTTT
>TRBD2|.|TRBV6-5|TRBJ2-7
CASIGQRGSYEQYF
TGTGCCAGCATCGGACAGCGGGGGTCCTACGAGCAGTACTTC
>.|few|TRBV2|TRBJ2-5
CASSDFVGTQYF
TGTGCCAGCAGTGATTTTGTCGGGACCCAGTACTTC
>TRBD2|.|TRBV5-1|TRBJ2-2
CASSLTRAGGIGELFF
TGCGCCAGCAGCTTGACGCGAGCGGGGGGGATCGGGGAGCTGTTTTTT
>.|.|TRBV7-6|TRBJ2-5
CASSTSFQETQYF
TGTGCCAGCAGCACTAGCTTCCAAGAGACCCAGTACTTC
>.|.|TRBV9|TRBJ1-4
CASRPGAGSTNEKLFF
TGTGCCAGCCGCCCAGGGGCAGGTAGCACTAATGAAAAACTGTTTTTT
>.|.|TRBV4-1|TRBJ2-3
CASSQGGRFGGVSTDTQYF
TGCGCCAGCAGCCAAGGGGGTAGGTTTGGGGGCGTTTCGACAGATACGCAGTATTTT
>.|.|TRBV5-4|TRBJ1-4
CASSRQGSANEKLFF
TGTGCCAGCAGCCGGCAGGGATCGGCTAATGAAAAACTGTTTTTT
>TRBD1|.|TRBV5-4|TRBJ2-7
CASSFRTTGAEQYF
TGTGCCAGCAGCTTTCGAACTACAGGGGCCGAGCAGTACTTC
>.|.|TRBV4-2|TRBJ1-6
CASSQDMGAGNSPLHF
TGTGCCAGCAGCCAAGATATGGGCGCTGGAAATTCACCCCTCCACTTT
>.|.|TRBV6-5|TRBJ2-1
CASSYSDSSYNEQFF
TGTGCCAGCAGTTACTCGGACAGCTCCTACAATGAGCAGTTCTTC
>TRBD2|once|TRBV5-1|TRBJ2-2
CASTLTSGGTGELFF
TGCGCCAGCACCTTGACTAGCGGGGGAACCGGGGAGCTGTTTTTT
>.|.|TRBV6-1|TRBJ2-4
CASSPRGGKNIQYF
TGTGCCAGCAGCCCCCGAGGAGGCAAAAACATTCAGTACTTC
>.|.|TRBV4-1|TRBJ2-3
CASSLTRMADTQYF
TGCGCCAGCAGCCTCACTAGAATGGCAGATACGCAGTATTTT
>TRBD1|.|TRBV5-4|TRBJ2-5
CASTGTEETQYF
TGTGCCAGCACCGGGACAGAAGAGACCCAGTACTTC
>.|.|TRBV29-1|TRBJ1-1
CSVFGAPLNTEAFF
TGCAGCGTTTTCGGAGCTCCCTTGAACACTGAAGCTTTCTTT